One and the same sample provided the 31 T cell receptor beta chains below, sequenced in a study of Graves' ophthalmopathy and Graves' hyperthyroidism. As the template, RNA transcripts were used to amplify TCR beta CDR3 regions. The library came from an HTBI-primed first-round RT-PCR and a second-round multiplex PCR. TCRdb called the multiplex PCR reads again in MiXCR, with one record for every CDR3 protein. Among about 620,000 distinct CDR3 sequences listed, 22% were seen once. What was sequenced was peripheral blood. Source of these receptors: a woman between 18 and 30 years old with stable Graves' hyperthyroidism. Some clones in this sample may be carry-over from other donors' samples.

This clonotype was seen repeatedly, ten times or more. The CDR3 DNA reads as TGTGCCAGCAGGGCGATAAACTACGAGCAGTACTTC. It translates to CASRAINYEQYF. The chain combines TRBV6-5 with TRBJ2-7, with unresolved D. Trimming cost V 6 bases and J 3 bases, with 9 bases left between them. Germline V gene sequence: CDR1 MNHEY, CDR2 SVGAGI. The CDR3 extends over 12 amino acids.

This clonotype has just a few counts. This chain uses TRBV28 with TRBJ2-4; TRBD1 agrees at 8 bases. V lost 5 bases, J lost 10 bases, and 4 bases stayed unmatched. CDR1 is MDHEN and CDR2 is SYDVKM in the germline V gene. The CDR3 loop spans 12 amino acids. As DNA, the CDR3 is TGTGCCAGCAGTGGACAGGGTAATATTCAGTACTTC. Residues: CASSGQGNIQYF.

This clonotype was counted many times. The genes are TRBV6-1 and TRBJ1-2; no clear D gene. Looked up from germline, CDR1 is MNHNS and CDR2 is SASEGT. Trimming pared 5 bases from V and 3 bases from J, leaving 13 bases between. The CDR3 runs 14 residues. This CDR3 is CASSKLRGDYGYTF. In nucleotides, the CDR3 is TGTGCCAGCAGTAAACTCCGGGGAGACTATGGCTACACCTTC.

This clonotype occurred many times. This chain connects TRBV6-4 to TRBJ1-1, with a tentative D call TRBD1 (5 bases). Germline CDR1 reads MRHNA; CDR2 reads SNTAGT. Trimming stripped 6 bases from V and 1 base from J, with 24 bases between. The CDR3 extends over 18 amino acids. The CDR3 coding sequence is TGTGCCAGCAGGCGGGTCTTTTCGGATTGGGACGAGAACACTGAAGCTTTCTTT. Its translation is CASRRVFSDWDENTEAFF.

This clonotype was detected many times. The chain uses TRBV5-1 and TRBJ1-2; no reliable D call. The ends were cut back, 0 bases at V and 10 bases at J, with 13 bases in the middle. CDR3 length: 13 residues. Germline V gives CDR1 SGHRS, CDR2 YFSETQ. In DNA form, the CDR3 reads TGCGCCAGCAGCTTGGACACGGTCGGCGTCTACACCTTC. Translation: CASSLDTVGVYTF.

This clonotype occurred many times. The rearrangement joins TRBV12-3 or TRBV12-4 to TRBJ1-1; D remains unclear. Trimming left V 5 bases short and J 6 bases short, with 16 bases between. The CDR3 sequence is 14 residues long. CDR3 bases: TGTGCCAGCAGTAGACATGAGCGGGTACCTGAAGCTTTCTTT. Translating gives CASSRHERVPEAFF.

This clonotype was picked up many times. The chain joins TRBV12-3 or TRBV12-4 to TRBJ1-1; weak D call: TRBD1 (6 bases). Trimming removed 6 bases at V and 5 bases at J, with 19 bases between. The CDR3 has 15 residues. The chain's CDR3 is CASSPFLGAGTEAFF. CDR3 sequence (DNA): TGTGCCAGCAGCCCTTTTCTGGGGGCGGGGACTGAAGCTTTCTTT.

This chain connects TRBV20-1 to TRBJ1-1; D ambiguous. This CDR3 has 14 residues. V lost 3 bases and J 0 bases, leaving 11 bases between the germline ends. From germline, CDR1 is DFQATT and CDR2 SNEGSKA (reference sequence). The CDR3 nucleotides are TGCAGTGCTAGTAAGGGCCAGATGAACACTGAAGCTTTCTTT. It yields the protein CSASKGQMNTEAFF.

This clonotype came up many times. This chain joins TRBV20-1 and TRBJ1-5, with 9 positions matching TRBD1. CDR3 length: 13 amino acids. CDR1 DFQATT and CDR2 SNEGSKA come from the germline V gene (reference sequence). The CDR3 here is CSSGTGRNQPQHF. The CDR3 DNA reads as TGCAGCTCCGGGACAGGGAGGAACCAGCCCCAGCATTTT.

This clonotype came up many times. The chain recombines TRBV9 with TRBJ1-2, with D possibly being TRBD1 (6 bases). V lost 3 bases and J 0 bases, leaving 12 bases between the germline ends. Germline assignment: CDR1 SGDLS and CDR2 YYNGEE. This CDR3 has 15 residues. CDR3 amino acids: CASSATGLANYGYTF. Written as DNA, the CDR3 is TGTGCCAGCAGCGCAACAGGGTTAGCTAACTATGGCTACACCTTC.

This clonotype was seen repeatedly, ten times or more. The V and J genes are TRBV6-5 and TRBJ1-1; no clear D gene. There are 13 residues in the CDR3. CDR1 and CDR2 from the germline V gene are MNHEY and SVGAGI. V dropped 7 bases and J dropped 0 bases, with 9 bases sitting between them. The CDR3 protein is CASKYTLNTEAFF. DNA of the CDR3: TGTGCCAGCAAATACACGTTGAACACTGAAGCTTTCTTT.

V and J are TRBV6-5 and TRBJ2-6, with D uncertain. Germline V lookup: CDR1 MNHEY, CDR2 SVGAGI. V lost 0 bases to trimming and J lost 1 base, with 10 bases between them. The CDR3 extends over 17 amino acids. CDR3 nucleotides: TGTGCCAGCAGTTACTCGATCCGGTTTTCTGGGGCCAACGTCCTGACTTTC. It encodes CASSYSIRFSGANVLTF.

This clonotype was detected many times. This chain connects TRBV20-1 to TRBJ1-1, with D unresolved. V was pared by 0 bases and J by 1 base, with 12 bases between. CDR3 length: 15 amino acids. The germline gives CDR1 DFQATT, CDR2 SNEGSKA (reference sequence). CDR3 sequence (DNA): TGCAGTGCTAGAGATCCGGTCAGGAAGAACACTGAAGCTTTCTTT. It translates to CSARDPVRKNTEAFF.

In this sample, this clonotype turned up many times. The chain has TRBV10-1 and TRBJ2-5; tentatively, D is TRBD1 (6 bases). V lost 2 bases, J lost 3 bases, and 13 bases lay in between. Germline V CDR1 and CDR2: WNHNN, SYGVQD (reference sequence). The CDR3 sequence is 15 residues long. CDR3: CASSEKGDTKETQYF. The CDR3 DNA sequence: TGCGCCAGCAGTGAGAAGGGGGACACAAAAGAGACCCAGTACTTC.

Ten or more counts support this clonotype. As DNA, the CDR3 is TGTGCCAGCACTAAGACTAGCGGGACACAAGAGACCCAGTACTTC. Amino acids: CASTKTSGTQETQYF. The V call is TRBV28, the J call TRBJ2-5; 11 bases are shared with TRBD2. Germline V gene lookup returns CDR1 MDHEN and CDR2 SYDVKM. The CDR3 sequence is 15 residues long. Losses at the gene ends were 7 bases for V and 2 bases for J; bases not matched to a gene: 6.

This clonotype was counted ten times or more. V usage is TRBV6-2 or TRBV6-3 and J usage is TRBJ1-5; 7 nucleotides agree with TRBD1. This CDR3 region has 15 residues. Germline-derived CDR1 and CDR2 are MNHEY and SVGEGT. Trimming cost V 6 bases and J 0 bases; bases outside gene matches: 5. The CDR3 reads CASRRQGNSNQPQHF. As DNA, the CDR3 is TGTGCCAGCAGGAGACAGGGAAATAGCAATCAGCCCCAGCATTTT.

As regards this clonotype: One junction end disagrees with the germline gene, perhaps due to a read error. The V call is TRBV12-3 or TRBV12-4, the J call TRBJ2-5; 7 bases match TRBD2. The CDR3 is 15 residues long. The CDR3 nucleotides are TGTGCCATCAGTCCTTCGACTAGCTTCGCCGAGACCCAGTACTTC. Protein: CAISPSTSFAETQYF.

Many counts were recorded for this clonotype. The CDR3 reads CASSLRQGSYNSPLHF. In nucleotides, the CDR3 is TGCGCCAGCAGCTTGAGGCAGGGCTCCTATAATTCACCCCTCCACTTT. The genes are TRBV5-1 and TRBJ1-6; possible D gene TRBD1, 5 bases. CDR3 length equals 16 residues. V was cut by 1 base and J by 0 bases, with 8 bases left in between. Germline V gene lookup returns CDR1 SGHRS and CDR2 YFSETQ.

This clonotype came up a few times. This chain uses TRBV28 with TRBJ2-2, with 8 bases lining up with TRBD1. The CDR3 covers 16 residues. CDR1 and CDR2 (germline): MDHEN, SYDVKM. Trimming cost V 3 bases and J 1 base; bases outside gene matches: 4. CDR3 residues: CASSFGRGQNTGELFF. The CDR3, as DNA: TGTGCCAGCAGTTTTGGCAGGGGGCAGAACACCGGGGAGCTGTTTTTT.

On this clonotype itself: This clone may be a read error of a much larger clone one base away. The rearrangement uses TRBV5-1 and TRBJ2-7; TRBD1 matches at 7 bases. This CDR3 has 13 residues. Trimming at V came to 4 bases and at J to 2 bases, leaving 3 bases not matched to a gene. The V gene's germline CDR1 is SGHRS and CDR2 YFSETQ. DNA of the CDR3: TGCGCCAGCAGCGGGGACAGTGCCTACGAGCAGTACTTC. Its protein is CASSGDSAYEQYF.

At least ten counts were recorded for this clonotype. This sequence joins TRBV6-2 or TRBV6-3 and TRBJ2-4; TRBD2 matches at 8 bases. The J segment lost 2 bases and the V segment lost 6 bases, leaving 12 bases of the junction unmatched. This CDR3 is built from 17 residues. Germline V CDR1 and CDR2: MNHEY, SVGEGT. The CDR3 region is CASRHRGAGGSKNIQYF. CDR3 DNA sequence: TGTGCCAGCAGACACCGTGGCGCGGGAGGATCCAAAAACATTCAGTACTTC.

Remarks on this clonotype: This may be a read error: a much more frequent sequence differs by one nucleotide. The chain employs TRBV6-1 and TRBJ1-5, with D hard to call. Germline loops: CDR1 MNHNS, CDR2 SASEGT. This CDR3 region has 12 residues. CDR3 amino acids: CASSDWGQPLHF. The CDR3, as DNA: TGTGCCAGCAGTGATTGGGGTCAGCCCCTGCATTTT.

This clonotype occurred a few times. This chain uses TRBV12-3 or TRBV12-4 with TRBJ1-1; tentatively, D is TRBD1 (6 bases). The V end lost 1 base, the J end lost 4 bases, and 10 bases lay between the germline ends. The CDR3 has 14 amino acids. The CDR3 DNA follows: TGTGCCAGCAGTTTAGAACCACAGGGCACTGAAGCTTTCTTT. It yields the protein CASSLEPQGTEAFF.

Ten or more counts support this clonotype. The chain combines TRBV7-8 with TRBJ2-2; D uncertain. Germline CDR1 reads SGHVS; CDR2 reads FQNEAQ. This CDR3 spans 17 amino acids. V gave up 1 base and J gave up 0 bases, with 12 bases separating them. The chain's CDR3 is CASSLGWHSTNTGELFF. The CDR3 DNA reads TGTGCCAGCAGCTTAGGCTGGCACTCAACGAACACCGGGGAGCTGTTTTTT.

V gene TRBV11-1 combines with J gene TRBJ2-1; TRBD2 matches at 10 bases. This CDR3 contains 18 residues. J lost 0 bases, V lost 0 bases, and 5 bases had no gene match. Germline values: CDR1 SGHAT, CDR2 FQDESV (reference sequence). This CDR3 reads CASSLAALAGSSYNEQFF. In nucleotides, the CDR3 is TGTGCCAGCAGCTTAGCGGCACTAGCGGGAAGCTCCTACAATGAGCAGTTCTTC. Combining the CDR3 with reference TRBV11-1 and TRBJ2-1 gives the whole variable domain EAEVAQSPRYKITEKSQAVAFWCDPISGHATLYWYRQILGQGPELLVQFQDESVVDDSQLPKDRFSAERLKGVDSTLKIQPAELGDSAMYLCASSLAALAGSSYNEQFFGPGTRLTVL.

J is TRBJ1-1 and V is TRBV6-1; perhaps TRBD1 as D (5 bases). From germline, CDR1 is MNHNS and CDR2 SASEGT. Trimming removed 6 bases at V and 4 bases at J, with 15 bases between. The CDR3 totals 14 residues. The CDR3 spells CASRGGAVATEAFF. In nucleotides, the CDR3 is TGTGCCAGCAGGGGTGGGGCCGTTGCCACTGAAGCTTTCTTT.

At least ten counts were recorded for this clonotype. The chain combines TRBV19 with TRBJ2-7; D gene uncertain. CDR1 is LNHDA and CDR2 is SQIVND in the germline V gene (reference sequence). Trimming removed 3 bases from V and 0 bases from J, with 6 bases in between. CDR3 size: 13 residues. The CDR3 bases are TGTGCCAGTAGTATCTACCACTCCTACGAGCAGTACTTC. Its protein product is CASSIYHSYEQYF.

The rearrangement joins TRBV4-1 to TRBJ1-2; D is ambiguous. This CDR3 is 15 amino acids long. CDR1 and CDR2 from the germline V gene are MGHRA and YSYEKL. V lost 0 bases and J 4 bases, leaving 12 bases between the germline ends. The CDR3 spells CASSQDQRLPYGYTF. CDR3 in DNA: TGCGCCAGCAGCCAAGATCAGCGCCTCCCCTATGGCTACACCTTC.

This rearrangement joins TRBV18 to TRBJ1-1; possibly TRBD1 for D (5 bases). This CDR3 region has 13 residues. V lost 2 bases to trimming and J lost 5 bases, with 9 bases between them. CDR1 KGHSH and CDR2 LQKENI come from the germline V gene. The CDR3 DNA is TGTGCCAGCTCACCAGGGGCTAGAACTGAAGCTTTCTTT. This sequence encodes CASSPGARTEAFF.

This clonotype was seen ten or more times. The gene calls are TRBV7-2 and TRBJ1-2, with 8 positions matching TRBD1. In germline, CDR1 is SGHTA, CDR2 FQGNSA. This CDR3 region has 14 residues. After removal of 3 bases from V and 6 bases from J, the junction contained 6 bases not matched to a gene. The CDR3: CASSLDRALHGYTF. CDR3 DNA sequence: TGTGCCAGCAGCTTGGACAGGGCCCTCCATGGCTACACCTTC.

This clonotype has only a few counts. This chain's CDR3 is CATSHLFNGYTF. Written as DNA, the CDR3 is TGTGCCACCTCACATCTTTTCAATGGCTACACCTTC. The genes are TRBV6-2 or TRBV6-3 and TRBJ1-2, with D hard to call. Trimming removed 10 bases at V and 6 bases at J, with 15 bases between. Per germline, CDR1 MNHEY and CDR2 SVGEGT. This CDR3 comprises 12 residues.